Listed here are 9 T cell receptor beta chains from one sample, sequenced in a study of spatial heterogeneity in lung cancer. Stated time point: blood at routine non-recurrence follow-up after resection. Each CDR3 protein is one row after TCRdb ran MiXCR on the 5' RACE reads. Of 25,000 to 35,000 distinct CDR3 sequences in the sample, 5% to 6.5% are singletons; the top ten hold around 24%. This sample comprised PBMCs, obtained at follow-up. The receptors come from a female donor with early-stage non-small cell lung cancer.

This clonotype was seen at least ten times. The chain couples TRBV4-2 to TRBJ2-1; TRBD2 agrees at 9 bases. Germline V gene lookup returns CDR1 LGHNA and CDR2 YNFKEQ. Germline trimming cut 0 bases from V and 3 bases from J; bases unmatched to any gene: 3. This CDR3 has 16 residues. Here the CDR3 DNA reads TGTGCCAGCAGCCAAGAAGCGGGGGGAATCTACAATGAGCAGTTCTTC. Translating gives CASSQEAGGIYNEQFF.

This clonotype is medium-sized (0.01 to 0.1%) within its sample. The chain has TRBV10-3 and TRBJ1-5, with TRBD1 identical over 7 bases. This CDR3 has 13 amino acids. Losses at the gene ends were 10 bases for V and 3 bases for J; bases not matched to a gene: 6. Germline loops: CDR1 ENHRY, CDR2 SYGVKD. DNA of the CDR3: TGTGCCACCTTGGGACAGCCCAATCAGCCCCAGCATTTT. This translates into CATLGQPNQPQHF.

This chain uses TRBV7-6 with TRBJ2-7; D is perhaps TRBD1 or TRBD2 (6 bases each). Per the germline V gene, CDR1 is SGHVS and CDR2 is FNYEAQ. CDR3 length equals 14 residues. V lost 6 bases and J 5 bases, leaving 17 bases between the germline ends. The CDR3 region is CASSLDRGLHEQYF. CDR3 coding DNA: TGTGCCAGCAGTCTCGATCGGGGGCTCCACGAGCAGTACTTC. The full variable domain, in which reference TRBV7-6 and TRBJ2-7 provide the parts outside the CDR3, is GAGVSQSPRYKVTKRGQDVALRCDPISGHVSLYWYRQALGQGPEFLTYFNYEAQQDKSGLPNDRFSAERPEGSISTLTIQRTEQRDSAMYRCASSLDRGLHEQYFGPGTRLTVT.

This clonotype was seen ten or more times. The rearrangement links TRBV5-4 to TRBJ2-1; D not certain. The germline V gene encodes CDR1 SGHNT and CDR2 YYREEE (reference sequence). The V and J ends lost 2 bases and 6 bases respectively, with 6 bases between them. This CDR3 spans 12 amino acids. CDR3 amino acids: CASSFRSNEQFF. In DNA, the CDR3 is TGTGCCAGCAGCTTTAGGAGCAATGAGCAGTTCTTC.

This clonotype was recorded at least ten times. This chain links TRBV6-2 or TRBV6-3 with TRBJ2-1, with TRBD2 as a possible D gene (6 bases). This CDR3 is built from 17 residues. CDR1 is MNHEY and CDR2 is SVGEGT in the germline V gene. Deletions cut 0 bases from V and 3 bases from J, with 15 bases between. In DNA, the CDR3 is TGTGCCAGCAGTTACTCGGCCGGGAGCAAGATCTACAATGAGCAGTTCTTC. Protein: CASSYSAGSKIYNEQFF.

V usage is TRBV30 and J usage is TRBJ2-3; D is undetermined. V lost 7 bases and J 2 bases, leaving 13 bases between the germline ends. Germline V gene lookup returns CDR1 GTSNPN and CDR2 SVGIG (reference sequence). This CDR3 is built from 13 residues. In DNA, the CDR3 is TGTGCCTCTTCGGACGGAGACACAGATACGCAGTATTTT. It is translated as CASSDGDTDTQYF.

In its sample, this clonotype was seen many times. The chain has TRBV18 and TRBJ2-3; D may be TRBD2 (5 bases). CDR1 is KGHSH and CDR2 is LQKENI in the germline V gene. V lost 0 bases and J lost 9, with 16 bases in between. The CDR3 runs 15 residues. CDR3: CASSPPASWERTQYF. The CDR3 bases are TGTGCCAGCTCACCACCGGCTAGCTGGGAGAGGACGCAGTATTTT.

This clonotype was observed many times. The junction shows a germline mismatch at one end, possibly a read error. This chain uses TRBV7-3 with TRBJ2-7, with TRBD1 matching 10 bases. The CDR3 loop spans 14 amino acids. Germline CDR1 reads SGHTA; CDR2 reads FQGTGA. The CDR3 nucleotides read TGTGCCAGCAGCTTACTGGGACAGGGGTTCGAGCAGCACTTC. It yields the protein CASSLLGQGFEQHF.

At least ten counts were recorded for this clonotype. The rearrangement uses TRBV12-3 or TRBV12-4 and TRBJ1-6; D ambiguous. The germline V and J ends were trimmed by 6 bases and 6 bases, with 9 bases remaining between them. The CDR3 extends over 13 amino acids. The CDR3 loop is CASRPDGNSPLHF. DNA of the CDR3: TGTGCCAGCAGGCCGGACGGTAATTCACCCCTCCACTTT.